The present T cell receptor (beta chain) was sequenced within a study of blood T cell repertoires in COVID-19. Study in general: Donors in the United States, Italy and Spain gave samples during acute or convalescent COVID-19. PBMCs, B-cell-depleted T cells, or T cells were the source of the cDNA or gDNA that made up the material.

One Seattle source followed patients from active infection through their disease course. Original analysis: Reference gene primer amplification yielded estimated nucleated cell counts. Assay: immunoSEQ multiplex PCR; the TCRdb copy retains only in-frame clones and omits some. D and trimming come from the DNA, and the V and J calls and clone size come from that table. The data contain more than 300,000 clones, 87% of them singletons. CDR3 size: 14 residues. Germline V gene lookup returns CDR1 LNHDA and CDR2 SQIVND (reference sequence). V shed 6 bases and J shed 0 bases, with 8 bases lying between them.

This receptor was obtained from a woman in her forties or fifties with COVID-19, enrolled during active disease. The genes are TRBV19 and TRBJ1-4; D is uncertain. Sample: peripheral blood. For the CDR3, the DNA is TGTGCCAGTAGCGGCGGATCAACTAATGAAAAACTGTTTTTT. It codes for CASSGGSTNEKLFF.